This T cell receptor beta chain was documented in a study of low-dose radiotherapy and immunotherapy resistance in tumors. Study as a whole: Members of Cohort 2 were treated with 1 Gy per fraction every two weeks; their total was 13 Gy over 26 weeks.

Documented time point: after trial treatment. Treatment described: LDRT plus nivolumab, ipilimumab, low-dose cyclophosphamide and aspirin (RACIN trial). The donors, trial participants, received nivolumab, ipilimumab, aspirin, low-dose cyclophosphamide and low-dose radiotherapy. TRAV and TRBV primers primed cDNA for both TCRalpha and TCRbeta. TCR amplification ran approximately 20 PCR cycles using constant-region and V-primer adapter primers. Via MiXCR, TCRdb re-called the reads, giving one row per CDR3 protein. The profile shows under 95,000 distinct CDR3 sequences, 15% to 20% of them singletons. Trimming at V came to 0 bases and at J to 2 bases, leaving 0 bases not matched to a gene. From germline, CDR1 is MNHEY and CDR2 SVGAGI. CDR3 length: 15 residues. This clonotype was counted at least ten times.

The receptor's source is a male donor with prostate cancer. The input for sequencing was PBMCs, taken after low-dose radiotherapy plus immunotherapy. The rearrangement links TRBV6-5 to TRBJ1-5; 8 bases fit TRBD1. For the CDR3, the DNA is TGTGCCAGCAGTTACTCGGGACAGGGCAATCAGCCCCAGCATTTT. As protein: CASSYSGQGNQPQHF.